The 13 T cell receptor beta chains given below trace back to one sample, sequenced in a study of identical twins. MiXCR, applied by TCRdb to the 5' RACE reads, yields one record per CDR3 protein. The sample consists of hundreds of thousands of distinct CDR3 sequences, more than 20% of them appearing once. The data were also submitted as part of a second study, on T cells expressing NK-cell markers.

The sample was CD4+ T cells sorted from blood. Receptor source: a woman under 30 in good health.

CDR3 nucleotides: TGTGCCAGCAGTGGGGGGACTAGCGGGCCCTACAATGAGCAGTTCTTC. Protein sequence: CASSGGTSGPYNEQFF. The rearrangement links TRBV12-3 or TRBV12-4 to TRBJ2-1; TRBD2 matches at 12 bases. The CDR3 runs 16 residues. The junction had 4 bases not matched to a gene; V was cut back by 5 bases and J by 2 bases.

The rearrangement uses TRBV12-3 or TRBV12-4 and TRBJ2-5; D is perhaps TRBD1 (6 bases). This CDR3 comprises 12 residues. Trimming took off 6 bases at V and 4 bases at J, with 9 bases between the two ends. CDR3 in amino acids: CASRQGSETQYF. The CDR3 region has the DNA TGTGCCAGCAGACAGGGCTCAGAGACCCAGTACTTC.

CDR3 DNA sequence: TGTGCCAGCAGTTTTGGTAGCCGGAATGAGCAGTTCTTC. Encoded protein: CASSFGSRNEQFF. V gene TRBV12-3 or TRBV12-4 combines with J gene TRBJ2-1; D gene unclear. The CDR3 consists of 13 residues. Trimming left V 3 bases short and J 7 bases short, with 10 bases between.

The chain links TRBV20-1 to TRBJ2-1; TRBD2 aligns across 11 bases. Germline CDR1 DFQATT, CDR2 SNEGSKA (reference sequence). CDR3 length: 13 amino acids. The V and J ends lost 5 bases and 6 bases, in that order; junction bases with no gene match: 3. The CDR3 DNA follows: TGCAGTGCTTTAGCGGGAGGGACCAATGAGCAGTTCTTC. As protein: CSALAGGTNEQFF.

V and J are TRBV20-1 and TRBJ1-5; D ambiguous. The germline V gene has CDR1 DFQATT and CDR2 SNEGSKA (reference sequence). The CDR3 consists of 12 residues. The CDR3 region has the DNA TGCAGCGGGTCTGGGAGCGAACAGCCCCAGCATTTT. Translated, it gives CSGSGSEQPQHF.

The chain combines TRBV19 with TRBJ2-1; possibly TRBD1 or TRBD2 for D (6 bases each). Trimming shortened V by 3 bases and J by 2 bases, and 14 bases separated the two germline ends. Germline loops: CDR1 LNHDA, CDR2 SQIVND (reference sequence). The CDR3 sequence is 16 residues long. CDR3 loop: CASSMVGGTTYNEQFF. CDR3 DNA sequence: TGTGCCAGTAGTATGGTAGGGGGGACAACCTACAATGAGCAGTTCTTC.

This sequence joins TRBV3-1 and TRBJ2-1, with D maybe TRBD1 (6 bases). This CDR3 comprises 17 residues. Germline V lookup: CDR1 LGHDT, CDR2 YNNKEL (reference sequence). The germline V and J ends were trimmed by 1 base and 10 bases, with 23 bases remaining between them. CDR3 nucleotides: TGTGCCAGCAGCCAAGGGGGAGCAGGGGCCGCGAGGGGGGAGCAGTTCTTC. Protein sequence: CASSQGGAGAARGEQFF.

V usage is TRBV6-2 or TRBV6-3 and J usage is TRBJ2-7, with D unresolved. The CDR3 covers 13 residues. Trimming cost V 5 bases and J 4 bases, with 12 bases left between them. CDR1 and CDR2 from the germline V gene are MNHEY and SVGEGT. Here the CDR3 DNA reads TGTGCCAGCAGTCCTTGGGCCGTATACGAGCAGTACTTC. As protein: CASSPWAVYEQYF.

V and J are TRBV27 and TRBJ2-3; 7 bases match TRBD1. J lost 4 bases, V lost 2 bases, and 6 bases had no gene match. The CDR3 has 15 residues. Germline V gene sequence: CDR1 MNHEY, CDR2 SMNVEV (reference sequence). The chain's CDR3 is CASSLRGTAPDTQYF. In nucleotides, the CDR3 is TGTGCCAGCAGTTTAAGGGGGACAGCCCCAGATACGCAGTATTTT.

V and J are TRBV20-1 and TRBJ2-1, with D possibly matching TRBD1 (6 bases). Germline CDR1 DFQATT, CDR2 SNEGSKA (reference sequence). The CDR3 is made up of 14 amino acids. V gave up 6 bases and J gave up 12 bases, with 24 bases separating them. The CDR3 here is CSATATVIKGGQFF. CDR3 coding DNA: TGCAGTGCAACAGCGACGGTGATTAAAGGGGGGCAGTTCTTC.

A note on this clonotype: A much larger clone is a single base away; this may be a read error. CDR3 nucleotide sequence: TGTGCCAGCAGCGTAGACGGGGGGGCAGATACGCAGTATTTT. Its translation: CASSVDGGADTQYF. This rearrangement joins TRBV7-2 to TRBJ2-3; 8 bases map to TRBD2. This CDR3 has 14 residues. The V segment lost 5 bases and the J segment 4 bases; nucleotides outside the gene matches: 5. Germline loops: CDR1 SGHTA, CDR2 FQGNSA.

The genes are TRBV4-1 and TRBJ2-3; the D gene is possibly TRBD1 (5 bases). The CDR3 length is 15 residues. Trimming removed 2 bases from V and 4 bases from J, with 13 bases in between. Germline values: CDR1 MGHRA, CDR2 YSYEKL. DNA for the CDR3: TGCGCCAGCAGCCAAAGGGGTCCCAGGCCAGATACGCAGTATTTT. This sequence encodes CASSQRGPRPDTQYF.

This chain connects TRBV7-9 to TRBJ2-3; 11 bases are a match to TRBD2. From germline, CDR1 is SEHNR and CDR2 FQNEAQ (reference sequence). Unmatched junction bases numbered 1, after V lost 1 base and J lost 4 bases. The CDR3 extends over 15 amino acids. CDR3 sequence: CASSLVAGGADTQYF. CDR3 DNA sequence: TGTGCCAGCAGCTTAGTAGCGGGAGGGGCAGATACGCAGTATTTT.